The source of this T cell receptor (beta chain) is a study of T cells in Graves' hyperthyroidism and ophthalmopathy. Study context: The blood sample was taken at first diagnosis, before treatment began.

It was considered stable Graves' hyperthyroidism when ophthalmopathy did not progress within 18 months. In making diagnoses, clinical symptoms, serum thyroxine and TRAb, thyroid ultrasound and orbital computed tomography were all used. This CDR3 contains 12 residues. Germline CDR1 reads DFQATT; CDR2 reads SNEGSKA (reference sequence). TCR beta CDR3 sequences were amplified from RNA transcripts. The HTBI primer set served for first-round RT-PCR of the TCR CDR3. Using its own MiXCR run on the multiplex PCR reads, TCRdb lists one record per CDR3 protein. The repertoire holds roughly 800,000 distinct CDR3 sequences, over 35% seen once, with around 10% in the top ten. General study points: Most clonotypes that expanded in the thyroid above 0.001 also showed up in blood.

In the case of this clonotype: Its antigen is unidentified. An end of the junction differs from the germline gene, which may be a read error.

The sequenced sample consisted of blood. The chain recombines TRBV20-1 with TRBJ2-5; no clear D. This sequence was found in a man younger than 35 with Graves' hyperthyroidism. CDR3 amino acids: CSARTNGETRYF. In nucleotides, the CDR3 is TGCAGTGCAAGGACCAACGGAGAGACCCGGTACTTC.